A selection of T cell receptor beta chains follows, all from one sample in a study of memory CD4+ T cells and cytomegalovirus serostatus. Here immunoSEQ multiplex PCR was the method, and the copy in TCRdb shows in-frame clones only, minus some. The sample yields some 52,000 clones, around 83% seen once. The sample taken for sequencing was memory CD4+ T cells from blood. These receptor sequences come from an adult in good health and CMV-seropositive. CDR3s include the opening cysteine and the closing phenylalanine or tryptophan. A D gene is named only where the DNA matches it firmly. Size tells how often a clone was seen (once, few, many) or the class of an expanded clone, and some rows leave it out.

size	D	V	J	DNA	CDR3
NA	TRBD1	TRBV18	TRBJ1-4	TGTGCCAGCTCACGGGACAGTAATGAAAAACTGTTTTTT	CASSRDSNEKLFF
few	NA	TRBV21-1	TRBJ1-3	TGTGCCAGCAGCTCAGGGGATATTCGCACCATATATTTT	CASSSGDIRTIYF
few	NA	TRBV14	TRBJ1-6	TGTGCCAGCAGCCAAGTAGGGGAGTATTCACCCCTCCACTTT	CASSQVGEYSPLHF
once	TRBD2	TRBV5-4	TRBJ2-5	TGTGCCAGCAGCTTAACCGGACTAGCGGGAGATATGCAGTACTTC	CASSLTGLAGDMQYF
once	NA	TRBV27	TRBJ1-5	TGTGCCAGCAGTTTTAGAGGGGCCTTCAATCAGCCCCAGCATTTT	CASSFRGAFNQPQHF
NA	TRBD1	TRBV27	TRBJ2-7	TGTGCCAGCAGTTTATCTCGGGGACAGGGGACAGGCGAGCAGTACTTC	CASSLSRGQGTGEQYF
NA	NA	TRBV28	TRBJ2-3	TGTGCCAGCACCCAGACATTGCGGACAGATACGCAGTATTTT	CASTQTLRTDTQYF
NA	NA	TRBV5-6	TRBJ2-1	TGTGCCAGCAACATCGGGAGATGGTCCTACAATGAGCAGTTCTTC	CASNIGRWSYNEQFF
NA	NA	TRBV5-1	TRBJ2-4	TGCGCCAGCAGCTTGGGCCGGGAAAAAAACATTCAGTACTTC	CASSLGREKNIQYF
NA	TRBD1	TRBV6-1	TRBJ1-2	TGTGCCAGCAAAGGACAGGGGGAGCTTTATGGCTACACCTTC	CASKGQGELYGYTF
NA	NA	TRBV5-1	TRBJ1-2	TGCGCCAGCAGCTTGGAGAGAACGCGCTACACCTTC	CASSLERTRYTF
NA	NA	TRBV7-9	TRBJ2-6	TGTGCCAGCAGCTTAGCCGGTGGGGGGCCTGGGGCCAACGTCCTGACTTTC	CASSLAGGGPGANVLTF
NA	NA	TRBV5-1	TRBJ1-2	TGCGCCAGCAGCTTGCAAGGGAACGATGGCTACACCTTC	CASSLQGNDGYTF
NA	NA	TRBV25-1	TRBJ1-1	TGTGCCAGCACTTCTTGGGCCACTGAAGCTTTCTTT	CASTSWATEAFF
few	NA	TRBV6-5	TRBJ2-2	TGTGCCAGCAGTTACGGGGGTCGTACCGGGGAGCTGTTTTTT	CASSYGGRTGELFF
NA	NA	TRBV27	TRBJ2-1	TGTGCCAGCAGTTTGGGACCGTTTAGGAATGAGCAGTTCTTC	CASSLGPFRNEQFF
NA	TRBD1	TRBV7-2	TRBJ2-7	TGTGCCAGCAGTCTTAAGACAGGGTCTGGGTTCGGGCAGTACTTC	CASSLKTGSGFGQYF
NA	NA	TRBV19	TRBJ1-4	TGTGCCAGTAAACTCCGGGAGAATGAAAAACTGTTTTTT	CASKLRENEKLFF
NA	NA	TRBV28	TRBJ1-6	TGTGCCAGTGTACCAGGGGATTATAATTCACCCCTCCACTTT	CASVPGDYNSPLHF
NA	NA	TRBV6-1	TRBJ1-3	TGTGCCAGCGGGAGGGGTTTTGGAAACACCATATATTTT	CASGRGFGNTIYF
NA	NA	TRBV2	TRBJ2-6	TGTGCCAGCACCCTCACAGGGACTGGGGCCAACGTCCTGACTTTC	CASTLTGTGANVLTF
NA	TRBD2	TRBV6-6	TRBJ2-7	TGTGCCAGCAGACTTCACGGGACTAGCGGGACCCACGAGCAGTACTTC	CASRLHGTSGTHEQYF
NA	TRBD2	TRBV10-3	TRBJ2-1	TGTGCCATCAGTGGGGATTCCAGCGGGAGAGGAAACAATGAGCAGTTCTTC	CAISGDSSGRGNNEQFF